This T cell receptor (beta chain) was observed in a study of cytomegalovirus exposure and HLA in healthy donors. Overall study context: A prior analysis found 117 million unique TCR beta sequences from 170 million or so T cells. General observations from the study: Reportedly, diagnosis of cytomegalovirus status by the classifier showed high specificity and sensitivity.

Nominally healthy donors were sampled, though unrecorded immune exposures were likely. The V end lost 3 bases, the J end lost 5 bases, and 11 bases lay between the germline ends. From germline, CDR1 is MGHDK and CDR2 SYGVNS. This CDR3 contains 13 residues. For this clone: Its target is not known.

Vbeta (60) and Jbeta (13) primers were used in the PCR. Measured with immunoSEQ multiplex PCR; TCRdb has only the in-frame clones, and not every one. The table has under 150,000 clones, around 72% seen once. The J gene is TRBJ2-7, the V gene TRBV25-1, with TRBD1 as a possible D gene (6 bases). The sample was PBMCs. The source of this sequence is a woman between 50 and 59 years old in good health and CMV-seropositive. CDR3 sequence: CASSDRGQHEQYF. The CDR3 nucleotides read TGTGCCAGCAGTGACAGGGGACAACACGAGCAGTACTTC.